This T cell receptor beta chain emerged from a study of cytomegalovirus exposure and HLA in healthy donors. Points from the study as a whole: Subsequent analysis revealed that first-cohort TCR clusters tended to co-occur in the approximately 120 validation repertoires. According to the study, 160 or so TCR beta chains were cytomegalovirus-associated. In vitro experiments confirmed that a few CMV-associated chains were specific for CMV antigens.

The donors belonged to the approximately 120-subject validation cohort, separate from the approximately 700-subject first cohort. Turning to this clone: Its antigen is unidentified.

The CDR3 has 11 amino acids. From germline, CDR1 is SNHLY and CDR2 FYNNEI. With 7 bases removed from V and 7 bases from J, the gap between germline ends came to 10 bases. Data came from immunoSEQ multiplex PCR; TCRdb stores just in-frame clones and leaves some out. The sample contains some 230,000 clones, about 90% of which appear only once. This sequence originates from a woman aged 18-35 years in good health and CMV-seronegative. Sequencing used PBMCs. This chain connects TRBV2 to TRBJ1-2; D is possibly TRBD1 (5 bases). The chain's CDR3 is CASTGLGGYTF. CDR3 nucleotides: TGTGCCAGCACAGGGTTAGGTGGCTACACCTTC. Combining the CDR3 with reference TRBV2 and TRBJ1-2 gives the whole variable domain EPEVTQTPSHQVTQMGQEVILRCVPISNHLYFYWYRQILGQKVEFLVSFYNNEISEKSEIFDDQFSVERPDGSNFTLKIRSTKLEDSAMYFCASTGLGGYTFGSGTRLTVV.